These T cell receptor beta chains were read from a single sample in a study of blood T cell repertoires in COVID-19. Assay: immunoSEQ multiplex PCR; the TCRdb copy retains only in-frame clones and omits some. The table shows 150,000 to 200,000 clones, with 82% occurring only once. Sample: PBMCs or T cells enriched from blood (not recorded which). The receptors shown here come from a man aged 45-65 years who had recovered from COVID-19. The CDR3 runs from the conserved cysteine through the conserved F or W. A D gene is named only where the DNA matches it firmly. For some rows the clone size is stated as once, few or many, or as a class when expanded; others skip it.

v_gene: TRBV7-8; abundance: -; d_gene: TRBD2; j_gene: TRBJ2-1; CDR3aa: CASSSGTSGGFNEQFF; CDR3nt: TGTGCCAGCAGCTCCGGGACTAGCGGGGGGTTCAATGAGCAGTTCTTC
v_gene: TRBV23-1; abundance: -; d_gene: TRBD2; j_gene: TRBJ2-7; CDR3aa: CASSQSRCGGISYEQYF; CDR3nt: TGCGCCAGCAGTCAATCGAGGTGCGGGGGGATAAGCTACGAGCAGTACTTC
v_gene: TRBV21-1; abundance: -; d_gene: -; j_gene: TRBJ1-5; CDR3aa: CASSKGVPRQWENQPQHF; CDR3nt: TGTGCCAGCAGCAAAGGGGTGCCCAGACAGTGGGAAAATCAGCCCCAGCATTTT
v_gene: TRBV9; abundance: few; d_gene: -; j_gene: TRBJ2-5; CDR3aa: CASSARTGGETQYF; CDR3nt: TGTGCCAGCAGCGCCCGGACGGGCGGGGAGACCCAGTACTTC
v_gene: TRBV9; abundance: -; d_gene: -; j_gene: TRBJ1-2; CDR3aa: CASRDQGRTGDYGYTF; CDR3nt: TGTGCCAGCAGGGACCAGGGAAGGACGGGAGACTATGGCTACACCTTC
v_gene: TRBV5-1; abundance: -; d_gene: TRBD1; j_gene: TRBJ1-5; CDR3aa: CASSAQGGRPQHF; CDR3nt: TGCGCCAGCAGCGCACAGGGGGGGCGGCCCCAGCATTTT
v_gene: TRBV1; abundance: few; d_gene: -; j_gene: TRBJ2-3; CDR3aa: CTSSLGWREGPADTQYF; CDR3nt: TGCACCAGCAGCCTTGGATGGCGGGAGGGCCCCGCAGATACGCAGTATTTT
v_gene: TRBV7-3; abundance: -; d_gene: TRBD2; j_gene: TRBJ2-2; CDR3aa: CASSLSPGTSTGELFF; CDR3nt: TGTGCCAGCAGCTTAAGCCCCGGGACTAGCACCGGGGAGCTGTTTTTT
v_gene: TRBV14; abundance: -; d_gene: -; j_gene: TRBJ2-2; CDR3aa: CASSQDWAGARAGELFF; CDR3nt: TGTGCCAGCAGCCAAGATTGGGCAGGGGCGCGCGCCGGGGAGCTGTTTTTT
v_gene: TRBV7-2; abundance: once; d_gene: -; j_gene: TRBJ2-7; CDR3aa: CASSHEVHEQYF; CDR3nt: TGTGCCAGCAGCCACGAGGTCCACGAGCAGTACTTC
v_gene: TRBV11-2; abundance: -; d_gene: -; j_gene: TRBJ2-7; CDR3aa: CASTPARGFYEQYF; CDR3nt: TGTGCCAGCACTCCGGCCAGGGGATTCTACGAGCAGTACTTC
v_gene: TRBV25-1; abundance: -; d_gene: TRBD1; j_gene: TRBJ1-5; CDR3aa: CASSLGQSNQPQHF; CDR3nt: TGTGCCAGCAGCTTGGGACAGAGTAATCAGCCCCAGCATTTT
v_gene: TRBV7-8; abundance: -; d_gene: TRBD2; j_gene: TRBJ2-1; CDR3aa: CASSGGAGGPNSYNEQFF; CDR3nt: TGTGCCAGCAGCGGGGGAGCGGGAGGGCCTAACTCCTACAATGAGCAGTTCTTC
v_gene: TRBV7-2; abundance: -; d_gene: -; j_gene: TRBJ2-2; CDR3aa: CASSLSLTGGELFF; CDR3nt: TGTGCCAGCAGTCTCTCTCTCACGGGCGGGGAGCTGTTTTTT
v_gene: TRBV7-8; abundance: once; d_gene: TRBD2; j_gene: TRBJ2-5; CDR3aa: CASSWTSGMETQYF; CDR3nt: TGTGCCAGCAGCTGGACTAGCGGGATGGAGACCCAGTACTTC
v_gene: TRBV19; abundance: -; d_gene: TRBD1; j_gene: TRBJ1-6; CDR3aa: CASSMIGTANSYNSPLHF; CDR3nt: TGTGCCAGTAGTATGATTGGGACAGCCAACTCCTATAATTCACCCCTCCACTTT
v_gene: TRBV19; abundance: -; d_gene: -; j_gene: TRBJ1-4; CDR3aa: CASRRDGLLKKVFF; CDR3nt: TGTGCCAGTAGGAGGGACGGACTACTAAAAAAGGTGTTTTTT
v_gene: TRBV19; abundance: -; d_gene: -; j_gene: TRBJ2-5; CDR3aa: CASSSWGHPQETQYF; CDR3nt: TGTGCCAGTAGTTCCTGGGGGCACCCACAAGAGACCCAGTACTTC
v_gene: TRBV6-6; abundance: few; d_gene: -; j_gene: TRBJ2-2; CDR3aa: CASSATGLDTGELFF; CDR3nt: TGTGCCAGCAGTGCAACGGGACTGGACACCGGGGAGCTGTTTTTT
v_gene: TRBV14; abundance: -; d_gene: -; j_gene: TRBJ2-1; CDR3aa: CASTSSSFNEQFF; CDR3nt: TGTGCCAGCACGTCTTCGTCTTTCAATGAGCAGTTCTTC
v_gene: TRBV4-2; abundance: -; d_gene: TRBD2; j_gene: TRBJ2-5; CDR3aa: CASSQVGRTSGREETQYF; CDR3nt: TGTGCCAGCAGCCAAGTTGGTCGGACTAGCGGGAGAGAAGAGACCCAGTACTTC
v_gene: TRBV19; abundance: -; d_gene: TRBD2; j_gene: TRBJ2-1; CDR3aa: CASRLAGGVEQFF; CDR3nt: TGTGCCAGTAGGCTAGCGGGGGGGGTCGAGCAGTTCTTC
v_gene: TRBV6-6; abundance: few; d_gene: -; j_gene: TRBJ1-5; CDR3aa: CASSYGGGGNQPQHF; CDR3nt: TGTGCCAGCAGTTACGGGGGAGGGGGCAATCAGCCCCAGCATTTT
v_gene: TRBV9; abundance: -; d_gene: TRBD2; j_gene: TRBJ2-4; CDR3aa: CASSASGGKPLDIQYF; CDR3nt: TGTGCCAGCAGCGCTAGCGGGGGGAAACCCCTTGACATTCAGTACTTC
v_gene: TRBV7-9; abundance: -; d_gene: -; j_gene: TRBJ1-6; CDR3aa: CASSLAGDGPPLHF; CDR3nt: TGTGCCAGCAGCTTAGCAGGGGATGGGCCACCCCTCCACTTT
v_gene: TRBV7-3; abundance: -; d_gene: TRBD2; j_gene: TRBJ2-1; CDR3aa: CASSGGASGSNEQFF; CDR3nt: TGTGCCAGCAGCGGCGGTGCGAGCGGGAGTAATGAGCAGTTCTTC
v_gene: TRBV11-1; abundance: -; d_gene: TRBD1; j_gene: TRBJ1-4; CDR3aa: CASSLSSGTVNEKLFF; CDR3nt: TGTGCCAGCAGCCTTAGCTCCGGGACAGTAAATGAAAAACTGTTTTTT
v_gene: TRBV28; abundance: -; d_gene: TRBD2; j_gene: TRBJ2-3; CDR3aa: CATRPSGRRTDTQYF; CDR3nt: TGTGCCACCCGCCCAAGCGGGAGGCGCACAGATACGCAGTATTTT
v_gene: TRBV9; abundance: few; d_gene: -; j_gene: TRBJ1-2; CDR3aa: CASSVGGPTLNYGYTF; CDR3nt: TGTGCCAGCAGCGTAGGGGGCCCTACCTTGAACTATGGCTACACCTTC
v_gene: TRBV6-5; abundance: -; d_gene: TRBD2; j_gene: TRBJ2-7; CDR3aa: CASSYRTSGEQYF; CDR3nt: TGTGCCAGCAGCTACCGGACTAGCGGCGAGCAGTACTTC
v_gene: TRBV9; abundance: -; d_gene: TRBD1; j_gene: TRBJ2-7; CDR3aa: CASSPGGTGAPYEQYF; CDR3nt: TGTGCCAGCAGCCCGGGCGGGACAGGGGCCCCCTACGAGCAGTACTTC
v_gene: TRBV6-5; abundance: -; d_gene: -; j_gene: TRBJ2-6; CDR3aa: CASSYSTPGGVNVLTF; CDR3nt: TGTGCCAGCAGTTACTCGACGCCAGGAGGGGTCAACGTCCTGACTTTC
v_gene: TRBV5-3; abundance: -; d_gene: -; j_gene: TRBJ1-6; CDR3aa: CARRPGALDMSYSPLHF; CDR3nt: TGTGCCAGAAGGCCGGGCGCGTTGGACATGTCCTATTCACCCCTCCACTTT
v_gene: TRBV19; abundance: -; d_gene: TRBD2; j_gene: TRBJ2-2; CDR3aa: CASKAGLAGTGELFF; CDR3nt: TGTGCCAGTAAGGCGGGGCTAGCGGGAACCGGGGAGCTGTTTTTT
v_gene: TRBV12-3/TRBV12-4; abundance: -; d_gene: -; j_gene: TRBJ1-1; CDR3aa: CASSLGGIDEAFF; CDR3nt: TGTGCCAGCAGTTTAGGAGGGATAGATGAAGCTTTCTTT
v_gene: TRBV7-2; abundance: once; d_gene: -; j_gene: TRBJ2-1; CDR3aa: CASSLVASNEQFF; CDR3nt: TGTGCCAGCAGCTTAGTAGCAAGCAATGAGCAGTTCTTC
v_gene: TRBV6-4; abundance: -; d_gene: TRBD2; j_gene: TRBJ2-3; CDR3aa: CASSLSGRQSAQYF; CDR3nt: TGTGCCAGCAGTCTCAGCGGGAGGCAGTCGGCGCAGTATTTT
v_gene: TRBV5-8; abundance: -; d_gene: TRBD2; j_gene: TRBJ2-3; CDR3aa: CASNLLAGSDTQYF; CDR3nt: TGTGCCAGCAATCTATTAGCGGGGTCAGATACGCAGTATTTT
v_gene: TRBV27; abundance: -; d_gene: TRBD2; j_gene: TRBJ2-2; CDR3aa: CASKSGGASSGELFF; CDR3nt: TGTGCCAGCAAAAGCGGGGGGGCTTCTTCCGGGGAGCTGTTTTTT
v_gene: TRBV2; abundance: -; d_gene: TRBD2; j_gene: TRBJ2-4; CDR3aa: CAAGRTKNIQYF; CDR3nt: TGTGCCGCCGGGAGGACCAAAAACATTCAGTACTTC
v_gene: TRBV10-2; abundance: -; d_gene: -; j_gene: TRBJ1-1; CDR3aa: CASSEIRGRAFF; CDR3nt: TGCGCCAGCAGTGAAATCAGGGGTAGAGCTTTCTTT
v_gene: TRBV10-3; abundance: few; d_gene: -; j_gene: TRBJ1-3; CDR3aa: CAISDDSFSGNTIYF; CDR3nt: TGTGCCATCAGTGATGACAGTTTCTCTGGAAACACCATATATTTT
v_gene: TRBV5-1; abundance: few; d_gene: -; j_gene: TRBJ2-5; CDR3aa: CASTSSGEIRETQYF; CDR3nt: TGCGCCAGCACCTCAAGTGGGGAGATCCGAGAGACCCAGTACTTC
v_gene: TRBV11-2; abundance: -; d_gene: -; j_gene: TRBJ2-2; CDR3aa: CASSFPSVGTGELFF; CDR3nt: TGTGCCAGCAGCTTTCCTAGCGTCGGCACCGGGGAGCTGTTTTTT
v_gene: TRBV6-1; abundance: -; d_gene: TRBD1; j_gene: TRBJ2-2; CDR3aa: CASSEARGTVNTGELFF; CDR3nt: TGTGCCAGCAGTGAAGCGAGGGGGACAGTCAACACCGGGGAGCTGTTTTTT
v_gene: TRBV27; abundance: -; d_gene: -; j_gene: TRBJ2-2; CDR3aa: CASSLAGLRASTGELFF; CDR3nt: TGTGCCAGCAGTTTAGCGGGATTACGGGCGAGCACCGGGGAGCTGTTTTTT
v_gene: TRBV12-3/TRBV12-4; abundance: -; d_gene: -; j_gene: TRBJ1-5; CDR3aa: CASSLEGKGPQHF; CDR3nt: TGTGCCAGCAGTTTAGAGGGGAAGGGGCCCCAGCATTTT
v_gene: TRBV19; abundance: -; d_gene: TRBD1; j_gene: TRBJ2-1; CDR3aa: CASNRDRGNNEQFF; CDR3nt: TGTGCCAGTAACCGGGACAGAGGAAACAATGAGCAGTTCTTC
v_gene: TRBV28; abundance: few; d_gene: -; j_gene: TRBJ2-7; CDR3aa: CASSPGGSVLYEQYF; CDR3nt: TGTGCCAGCAGTCCCGGGGGTAGCGTCCTCTACGAGCAGTACTTC
v_gene: TRBV27; abundance: -; d_gene: TRBD2; j_gene: TRBJ2-1; CDR3aa: CASRRLAGGLDEQFF; CDR3nt: TGTGCCAGCAGAAGACTAGCGGGGGGGCTGGATGAGCAGTTCTTC
v_gene: TRBV7-8; abundance: -; d_gene: TRBD1; j_gene: TRBJ1-2; CDR3aa: CASSPPDRGGYGYTF; CDR3nt: TGTGCCAGCAGCCCACCCGACAGGGGTGGCTATGGCTACACCTTC
v_gene: TRBV6-5; abundance: -; d_gene: -; j_gene: TRBJ1-4; CDR3aa: CASRGGRDEKLFF; CDR3nt: TGTGCCAGCAGGGGGGGGCGCGATGAAAAACTGTTTTTT
v_gene: TRBV2; abundance: -; d_gene: -; j_gene: TRBJ2-7; CDR3aa: CASRDSAYEQYF; CDR3nt: TGTGCCAGCAGGGACAGTGCCTACGAGCAGTACTTC
v_gene: TRBV4-2; abundance: -; d_gene: -; j_gene: TRBJ2-2; CDR3aa: CASSQEPGNGELFF; CDR3nt: TGTGCCAGCAGCCAAGAGCCGGGGAACGGGGAGCTGTTTTTT